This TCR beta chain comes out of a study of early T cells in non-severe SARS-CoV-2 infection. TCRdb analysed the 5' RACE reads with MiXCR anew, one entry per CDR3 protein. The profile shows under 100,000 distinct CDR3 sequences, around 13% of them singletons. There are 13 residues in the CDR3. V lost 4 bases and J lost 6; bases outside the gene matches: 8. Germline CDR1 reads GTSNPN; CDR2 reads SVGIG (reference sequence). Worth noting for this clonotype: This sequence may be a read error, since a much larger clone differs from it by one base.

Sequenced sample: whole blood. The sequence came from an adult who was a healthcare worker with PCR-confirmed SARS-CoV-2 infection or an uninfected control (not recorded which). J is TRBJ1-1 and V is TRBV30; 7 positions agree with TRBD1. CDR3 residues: CAWNLDRVAEAFF. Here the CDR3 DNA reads TGTGCCTGGAACCTAGACAGGGTGGCTGAAGCTTTCTTT.